This T cell receptor (beta chain) was captured by sequencing in a study of blood T cell repertoires in COVID-19. Trimming removed 3 bases from V and 8 bases from J, with 12 bases in between. This CDR3 is 14 amino acids long. Germline-derived CDR1 and CDR2 are SGHNT and YYREEE (reference sequence). The age range of participants was about 18 to 90 years, with residence in about two dozen US areas. The data were produced by immunoSEQ multiplex PCR, yet TCRdb's version contains in-frame clones alone and is incomplete. The table lists some 240,000 clones, around 82% of them singletons. What was sequenced was PBMCs or T cells enriched from blood (not recorded which). The clonotype originates from a man aged 45-65 years who had recovered from COVID-19. The J gene is TRBJ1-6, the V gene TRBV5-4; the D gene is possibly TRBD1 (5 bases). The CDR3 DNA reads TGTGCCAGCAGCTCTAACCAGGGTTATTCACCCCTCCACTTT. Translation gives CASSSNQGYSPLHF.